The 5 T cell receptor beta chains reported below all come from one sample, sequenced in a study of T-cell reconstitution after alpha-beta-depleted transplantation in children. The authors prepared the TCRbeta library with unique molecular identifiers. One entry per CDR3 protein results from TCRdb running MiXCR on the PCR reads. This sample has hundreds of thousands of distinct CDR3 sequences, with approximately 15% found just once. Source: PBMCs, mostly from graft donor cells, taken 360 days after TCRalphabeta/CD19-depleted stem cell transplant. These receptors were obtained from a male patient between 5 and 17 years old who had a stem cell transplant for acute lymphoblastic leukemia, so the T cells may come from the graft donor.

This clonotype was observed a handful of times. The rearrangement uses TRBV29-1 and TRBJ1-1; 7 positions match TRBD1. This CDR3 has 15 residues. Germline loops: CDR1 SQVTM, CDR2 ANQGSEA. V lost 5 bases to trimming and J lost 0 bases; unmatched junction nucleotides: 9. The CDR3 here is CSVRQGLSLNTEAFF. CDR3 DNA: TGCAGCGTTAGACAGGGCCTAAGTTTGAACACTGAAGCTTTCTTT.

The CDR3 DNA reads as TGTGCCAGCAGTTTCCACCCACCGACAGGAGAGACCCAGTACTTC. Translating it yields CASSFHPPTGETQYF. J is TRBJ2-5 and V is TRBV12-3 or TRBV12-4; tentatively, D is TRBD1 (6 bases). Trimming left V 3 bases short and J 4 bases short, with 15 bases between. The CDR3 is 15 amino acids.

For this clonotype: Being one base from a much bigger clone, this may be a read error. The V and J genes are TRBV4-2 and TRBJ2-7; D gene uncertain. The CDR3 loop spans 15 amino acids. Germline lookup yields CDR1 LGHNA and CDR2 YNFKEQ. CDR3 amino acids: CASSQDPLASYGQYF. The CDR3 DNA reads as TGTGCCAGCAGCCAAGATCCGCTCGCCTCCTACGGGCAGTACTTC.

The table lists this clonotype with a few counts. This chain links TRBV3-1 with TRBJ2-1; D may be TRBD2 (5 bases). Germline lookup yields CDR1 LGHDT and CDR2 YNNKEL (reference sequence). The V gene lost 0 bases and the J gene lost 4 bases, with 13 bases spanning the gap. The CDR3 is 16 residues long. The CDR3 nucleotides read TGTGCCAGCAGCCAAGATCCAGCGGTCCGATACAATGAGCAGTTCTTC. As protein: CASSQDPAVRYNEQFF.

Of note for this clonotype: A read error may account for a junction end that differs from germline. This chain joins TRBV5-6 and TRBJ1-6; TRBD1 matches 8 bases. The germline gives CDR1 SGHDT, CDR2 YYEEEE. The CDR3 extends over 12 amino acids. CDR3 nucleotide sequence: TGTGCCAGCAGCTTTGCCGGGACAGGCGCCTTCTTT. Translating gives CASSFAGTGAFF.